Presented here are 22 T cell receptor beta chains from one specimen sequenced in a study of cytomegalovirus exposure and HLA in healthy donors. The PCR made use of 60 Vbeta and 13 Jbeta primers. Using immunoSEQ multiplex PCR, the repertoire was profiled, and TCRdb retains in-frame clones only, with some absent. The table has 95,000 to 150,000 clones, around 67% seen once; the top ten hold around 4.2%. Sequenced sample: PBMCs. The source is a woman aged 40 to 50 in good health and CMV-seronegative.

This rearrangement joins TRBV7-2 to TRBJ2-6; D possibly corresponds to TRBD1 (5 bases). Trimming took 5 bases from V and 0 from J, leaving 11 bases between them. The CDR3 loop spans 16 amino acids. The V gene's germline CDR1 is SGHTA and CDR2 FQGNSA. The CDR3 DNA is TGTGCCAGCAGCCCCCAGGGTTACTCTGGGGCCAACGTCCTGACTTTC. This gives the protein CASSPQGYSGANVLTF.

CDR3 loop: CASSSGQGVGYTF. The CDR3 nucleotides are TGTGCCAGCAGCTCGGGACAGGGGGTCGGCTACACCTTC. The gene calls are TRBV7-2 and TRBJ1-2; 11 nucleotides match TRBD1. The J segment lost 8 bases and the V segment lost 4 bases, leaving 3 bases of the junction unmatched. Germline CDR1 reads SGHTA; CDR2 reads FQGNSA. The CDR3 is made up of 13 amino acids.

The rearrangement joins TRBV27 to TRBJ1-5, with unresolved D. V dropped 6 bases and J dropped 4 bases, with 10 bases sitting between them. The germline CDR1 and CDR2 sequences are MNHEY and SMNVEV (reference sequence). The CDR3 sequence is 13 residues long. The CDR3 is CASSSVLNQPQHF. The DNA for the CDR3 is TGTGCCAGCAGCTCCGTCTTAAATCAGCCCCAGCATTTT.

For the CDR3, the DNA is TGTGCCAGCAGTTACGAGGGGGAAGGGGGCTACACCTTC. It encodes CASSYEGEGGYTF. This rearrangement joins TRBV6-6 to TRBJ1-2, with D perhaps matching TRBD1 (6 bases). V gave up 2 bases and J gave up 8 bases, with 12 bases separating them. CDR1 and CDR2 from the germline V gene are MNHNY and SVGAGI (reference sequence). The CDR3 consists of 13 residues.

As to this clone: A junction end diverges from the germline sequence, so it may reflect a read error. The DNA of the CDR3 is TGTTCCAGCAGCTTAGAAACGGGACAGGGCTTGAACACTGAAGCTTTCTTT. Its translation: CSSSLETGQGLNTEAFF. The gene calls are TRBV7-9 and TRBJ1-1, with TRBD1 matching 9 bases. Germline values: CDR1 SEHNR, CDR2 FQNEAQ (reference sequence). This CDR3 contains 17 residues.

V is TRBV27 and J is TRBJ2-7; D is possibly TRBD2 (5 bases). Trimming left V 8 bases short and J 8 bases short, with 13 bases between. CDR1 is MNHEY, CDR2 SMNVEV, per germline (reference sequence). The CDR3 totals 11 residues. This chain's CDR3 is CASRTGIQQYF. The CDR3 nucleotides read TGTGCCAGCCGTACGGGAATTCAGCAGTACTTC.

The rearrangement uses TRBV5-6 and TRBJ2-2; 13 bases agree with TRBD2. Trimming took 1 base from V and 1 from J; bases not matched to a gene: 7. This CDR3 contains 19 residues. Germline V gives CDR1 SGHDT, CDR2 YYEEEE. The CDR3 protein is CASSLMGGLAGRNTGELFF. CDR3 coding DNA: TGTGCCAGCAGCTTGATGGGGGGACTAGCGGGACGGAACACCGGGGAGCTGTTTTTT.

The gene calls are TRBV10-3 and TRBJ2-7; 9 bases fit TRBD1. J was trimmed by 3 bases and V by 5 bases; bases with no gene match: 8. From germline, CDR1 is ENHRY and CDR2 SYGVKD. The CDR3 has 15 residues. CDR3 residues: CAISSPGQGFYEQYF. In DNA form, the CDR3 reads TGTGCCATCAGTTCACCGGGACAGGGTTTCTACGAGCAGTACTTC.

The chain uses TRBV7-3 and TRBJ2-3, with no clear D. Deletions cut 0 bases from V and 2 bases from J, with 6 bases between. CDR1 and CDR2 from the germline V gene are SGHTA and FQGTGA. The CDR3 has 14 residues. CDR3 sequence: CASSLTSVTDTQYF. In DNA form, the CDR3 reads TGTGCCAGCAGCTTAACGTCGGTCACAGATACGCAGTATTTT.

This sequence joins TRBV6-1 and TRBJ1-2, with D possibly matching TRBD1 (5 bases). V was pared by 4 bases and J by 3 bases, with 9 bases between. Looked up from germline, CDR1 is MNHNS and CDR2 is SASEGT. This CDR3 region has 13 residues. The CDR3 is CASSGQGDYGYTF. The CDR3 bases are TGTGCCAGCAGTGGGCAGGGTGACTATGGCTACACCTTC.

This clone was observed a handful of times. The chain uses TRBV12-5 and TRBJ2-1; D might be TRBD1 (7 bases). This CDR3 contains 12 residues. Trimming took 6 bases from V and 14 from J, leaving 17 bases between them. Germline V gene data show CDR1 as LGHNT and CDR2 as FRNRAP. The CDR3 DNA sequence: TGTGCTAGTGGGCGACTTACAGGGGAGGAGTTCTTC. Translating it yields CASGRLTGEEFF.

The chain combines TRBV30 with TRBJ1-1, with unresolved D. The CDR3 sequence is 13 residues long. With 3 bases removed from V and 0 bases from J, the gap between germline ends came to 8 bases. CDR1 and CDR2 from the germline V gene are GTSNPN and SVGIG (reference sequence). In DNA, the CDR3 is TGTGCCTGGAGCGTTTATATGAACACTGAAGCTTTCTTT. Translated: CAWSVYMNTEAFF.

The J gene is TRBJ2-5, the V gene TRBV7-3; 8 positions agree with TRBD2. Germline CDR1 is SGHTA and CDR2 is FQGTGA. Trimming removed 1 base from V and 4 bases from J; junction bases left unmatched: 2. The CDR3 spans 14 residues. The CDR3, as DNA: TGTGCCAGCAGCTTAAACGGGGGGGCAGAGACCCAGTACTTC. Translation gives CASSLNGGAETQYF.

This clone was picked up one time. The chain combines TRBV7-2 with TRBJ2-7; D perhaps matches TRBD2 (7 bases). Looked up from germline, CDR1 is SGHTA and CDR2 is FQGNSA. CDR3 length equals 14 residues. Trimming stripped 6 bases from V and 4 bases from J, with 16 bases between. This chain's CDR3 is CASRRGGGAYEQYF. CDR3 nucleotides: TGTGCCAGCAGGAGAGGGGGGGGCGCGTACGAGCAGTACTTC.

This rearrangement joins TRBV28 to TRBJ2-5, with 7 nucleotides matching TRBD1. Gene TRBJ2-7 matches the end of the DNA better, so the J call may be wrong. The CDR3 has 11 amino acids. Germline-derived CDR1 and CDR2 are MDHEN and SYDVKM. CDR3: CASGTAYEQYF. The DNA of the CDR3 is TGTGCCAGCGGGACAGCCTACGAGCAGTACTTC.

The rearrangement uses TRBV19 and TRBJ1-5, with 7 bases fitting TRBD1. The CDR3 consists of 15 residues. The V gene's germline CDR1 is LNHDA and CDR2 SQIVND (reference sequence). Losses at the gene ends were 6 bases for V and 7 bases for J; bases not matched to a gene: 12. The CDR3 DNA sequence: TGTGCCAGTAGATCTCAGCGACAGGGTGGGCAGCCCCAGCATTTT. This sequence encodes CASRSQRQGGQPQHF.

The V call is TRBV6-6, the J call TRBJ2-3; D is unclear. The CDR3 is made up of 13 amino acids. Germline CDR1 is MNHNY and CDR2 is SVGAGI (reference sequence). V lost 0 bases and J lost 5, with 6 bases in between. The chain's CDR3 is CASSYSLGDTQYF. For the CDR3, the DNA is TGTGCCAGCAGTTACTCTCTCGGAGATACGCAGTATTTT.

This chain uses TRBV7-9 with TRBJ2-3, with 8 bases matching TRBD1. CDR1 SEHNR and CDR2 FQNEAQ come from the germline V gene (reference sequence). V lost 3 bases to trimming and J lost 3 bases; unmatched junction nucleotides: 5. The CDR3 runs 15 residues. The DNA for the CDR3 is TGTGCCAGCAGCTTCAGGGGGCGCGGGACAGATACGCAGTATTTT. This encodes CASSFRGRGTDTQYF.

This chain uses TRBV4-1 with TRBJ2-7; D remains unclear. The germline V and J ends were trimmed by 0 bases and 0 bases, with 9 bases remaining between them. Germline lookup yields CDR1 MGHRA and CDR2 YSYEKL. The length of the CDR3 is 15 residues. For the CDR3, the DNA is TGCGCCAGCAGCCAAGAGTGGCATAACTCCTACGAGCAGTACTTC. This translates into CASSQEWHNSYEQYF.

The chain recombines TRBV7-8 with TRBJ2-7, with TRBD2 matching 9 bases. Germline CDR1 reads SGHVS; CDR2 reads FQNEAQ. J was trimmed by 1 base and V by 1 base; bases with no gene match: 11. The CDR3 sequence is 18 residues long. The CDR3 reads CASSLVAGGGAGSYEQYF. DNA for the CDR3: TGTGCCAGCAGCTTAGTCGCGGGAGGGGGGGCGGGGTCCTACGAGCAGTACTTC.

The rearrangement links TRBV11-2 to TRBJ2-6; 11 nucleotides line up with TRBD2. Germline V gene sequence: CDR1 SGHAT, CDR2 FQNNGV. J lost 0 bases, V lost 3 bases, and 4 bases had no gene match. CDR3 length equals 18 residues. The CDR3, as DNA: TGTGCCAGCAGCTTTGGTAGCGGGGGGGTCTCTGGGGCCAACGTCCTGACTTTC. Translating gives CASSFGSGGVSGANVLTF. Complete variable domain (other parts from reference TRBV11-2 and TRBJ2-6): EAGVAQSPRYKIIEKRQSVAFWCNPISGHATLYWYQQILGQGPKLLIQFQNNGVVDDSQLPKDRFSAERLKGVDSTLKIQPAKLEDSAVYLCASSFGSGGVSGANVLTFGAGSRLTVL.

The CDR3 sequence: CASSLGSTDTQYF. CDR3 sequence (DNA): TGTGCCAGCAGCTTAGGCTCCACAGATACGCAGTATTTT. The rearrangement joins TRBV7-3 to TRBJ2-3; D is undetermined. CDR1 is SGHTA, CDR2 FQGTGA, per germline. V dropped 2 bases and J dropped 2 bases, with 5 bases sitting between them. The CDR3 has 13 residues.